The 16 T cell receptor beta chains below were found in one sample sequenced in a study of cytomegalovirus exposure and HLA in healthy donors. The PCR made use of 60 Vbeta and 13 Jbeta primers. The data were produced by immunoSEQ multiplex PCR, yet TCRdb's version contains in-frame clones alone and is incomplete. The sample consists of more than 150,000 clones, approximately 80% of them appearing once. Material: PBMCs. Every receptor here comes from a woman in her 30s in good health and CMV-seropositive.

This chain links TRBV7-9 with TRBJ1-4; the D is unclear. This CDR3 has 16 amino acids. Germline CDR1 is SEHNR and CDR2 is FQNEAQ (reference sequence). Between the trimmed V and J ends, which lost 1 base and 4 bases, there was a span of 13 bases. For the CDR3, the DNA is TGTGCCAGCAGCTTAGATACAGAGCTCCTTAATGAAAAACTGTTTTTT. It encodes CASSLDTELLNEKLFF.

This chain links TRBV19 with TRBJ1-1; D is ambiguous. CDR3 length: 13 residues. Germline assignment: CDR1 LNHDA and CDR2 SQIVND (reference sequence). Trimming shortened V by 5 bases and J by 8 bases, and 15 bases separated the two germline ends. The CDR3, as DNA: TGTGCCAGTAGTTACAGCTTAGGTAAGGAAGCTTTCTTT. Amino acid sequence: CASSYSLGKEAFF.

The J gene is TRBJ1-5, the V gene TRBV10-2; D perhaps matches TRBD1 (5 bases). The germline gives CDR1 WSHSY, CDR2 SAAADI. The CDR3 covers 13 residues. V lost 7 bases, J lost 4 bases, and 11 bases lay in between. CDR3 region: CASTQGGNQPQHF. The CDR3 coding sequence is TGCGCCAGCACCCAGGGAGGGAATCAGCCCCAGCATTTT.

This sequence joins TRBV11-2 and TRBJ1-1, with D unclear. From germline, CDR1 is SGHAT and CDR2 FQNNGV. V shed 7 bases and J shed 10 bases, with 19 bases lying between them. The CDR3 covers 13 residues. The CDR3 bases are TGTGCCAGCACCTTCGCTAGGGAGGGAGTAGCTTTCTTT. The encoded protein is CASTFAREGVAFF.

The chain uses TRBV13 and TRBJ2-3, with TRBD1 as a possible D gene (6 bases). This CDR3 contains 15 residues. CDR1 and CDR2 from the germline V gene are PRHDT and FYEKMQ (reference sequence). Trimming removed 2 bases from V and 6 bases from J, with 15 bases in between. The CDR3 protein is CASSLTAGVWDTQYF. The CDR3 bases are TGTGCCAGCAGCTTAACCGCAGGGGTGTGGGATACGCAGTATTTT.

As concerns this clone: One junction end does not reproduce the germline sequence, and a read error may be involved. The genes are TRBV5-6 and TRBJ1-2; 8 bases align to TRBD1. Germline CDR1 is SGHDT and CDR2 is YYEEEE. CDR3 length: 17 amino acids. The CDR3 DNA reads TGTGGCAGCAGCCGCGTCCCGGACAGGGCTTCTACCTATGGCTACACCTTC. Its protein product is CGSSRVPDRASTYGYTF.

This clone has just a few counts. The chain employs TRBV29-1 and TRBJ1-1; D is unclear. V lost 3 bases and J 6 bases, leaving 8 bases between the germline ends. The CDR3 extends over 11 amino acids. Germline CDR1 is SQVTM and CDR2 is ANQGSEA. The CDR3 here is CSVDRAAEAFF. The CDR3 region has the DNA TGCAGCGTTGATCGCGCGGCTGAAGCTTTCTTT.

This chain joins TRBV27 and TRBJ1-1; D not resolved. CDR3 length equals 15 residues. V shed 4 bases and J shed 0 bases, with 12 bases lying between them. Germline loops: CDR1 MNHEY, CDR2 SMNVEV (reference sequence). The CDR3 bases are TGTGCCAGCAGTTCCGTCGTCAGGTTGAACACTGAAGCTTTCTTT. Translation: CASSSVVRLNTEAFF.

The chain employs TRBV6-1 and TRBJ1-3, with TRBD1 identical over 8 bases. With V trimmed by 3 bases and J by 2 bases, 6 bases remained unmatched. The CDR3 is 16 residues long. The V gene's germline CDR1 is MNHNS and CDR2 SASEGT. The CDR3 coding sequence is TGTGCCAGCAGTGACCCGACAGGGGTCACTGGAAACACCATATATTTT. This gives the protein CASSDPTGVTGNTIYF.

J is TRBJ2-3 and V is TRBV29-1, with D tentatively TRBD2 (6 bases). Germline loops: CDR1 SQVTM, CDR2 ANQGSEA. CDR3 size: 12 residues. V shed 5 bases and J shed 10 bases, with 16 bases lying between them. The CDR3 sequence is CSVILAREAQYF. As DNA, the CDR3 is TGCAGCGTTATCCTGGCGAGGGAGGCGCAGTATTTT.

The chain carries TRBV4-2 and TRBJ2-7; TRBD1 is a possible D gene (5 bases). Germline CDR1 reads LGHNA; CDR2 reads YNFKEQ. CDR3 size: 15 residues. V was pared by 1 base and J by 2 bases, with 12 bases between. The CDR3 bases are TGTGCCAGCAGCCAAGCAGGGTTGGAGACCTACGAGCAGTACTTC. Amino acid sequence: CASSQAGLETYEQYF.

This sequence joins TRBV5-4 and TRBJ2-5; possible D gene TRBD2, 7 bases. The germline V gene encodes CDR1 SGHNT and CDR2 YYREEE (reference sequence). V gave up 5 bases and J gave up 0 bases, with 20 bases separating them. This CDR3 is built from 17 residues. CDR3 in DNA: TGTGCCAGCAGTGGGAGGGATAAGCGGGACAACCAAGAGACCCAGTACTTC. This gives the protein CASSGRDKRDNQETQYF.

Here the CDR3 reads CASSLIPSQPQHF. The CDR3 region has the DNA TGTGCCAGCAGTTTAATCCCCTCCCAGCCCCAGCATTTT. V and J are TRBV28 and TRBJ1-5; D remains unclear. The CDR3 runs 13 residues. CDR1 MDHEN and CDR2 SYDVKM come from the germline V gene. Trimming took 2 bases from V and 7 from J, leaving 9 bases between them.

The V and J genes are TRBV19 and TRBJ1-3, with no clear D. CDR1 LNHDA and CDR2 SQIVND come from the germline V gene (reference sequence). Trimming stripped 7 bases from V and 0 bases from J, with 4 bases between. The CDR3 has 12 residues. In DNA, the CDR3 is TGTGCCAGTACCGTCTCTGGAAACACCATATATTTT. Translation: CASTVSGNTIYF.

This clone was counted a few times. The chain carries TRBV6-5 and TRBJ1-3; tentatively, D is TRBD1 (5 bases). This CDR3 has 15 amino acids. V was shortened by 0 bases and J by 4 bases, with 10 bases between the two germline ends. The V gene's germline CDR1 is MNHEY and CDR2 SVGAGI. The CDR3 loop reads CASSYSSGLGNTIYF. CDR3 bases: TGTGCCAGCAGTTACTCGTCAGGGCTCGGAAACACCATATATTTT.

This clone has just a few counts. The CDR3 sequence: CASSQDNEQFF. The CDR3 DNA sequence: TGTGCCAGCAGCCAGGACAATGAGCAGTTCTTC. The chain employs TRBV5-4 and TRBJ2-1; D is unclear. The V end lost 4 bases, the J end lost 5 bases, and 4 bases lay between the germline ends. Germline V gives CDR1 SGHNT, CDR2 YYREEE (reference sequence). The CDR3 contains 11 residues.